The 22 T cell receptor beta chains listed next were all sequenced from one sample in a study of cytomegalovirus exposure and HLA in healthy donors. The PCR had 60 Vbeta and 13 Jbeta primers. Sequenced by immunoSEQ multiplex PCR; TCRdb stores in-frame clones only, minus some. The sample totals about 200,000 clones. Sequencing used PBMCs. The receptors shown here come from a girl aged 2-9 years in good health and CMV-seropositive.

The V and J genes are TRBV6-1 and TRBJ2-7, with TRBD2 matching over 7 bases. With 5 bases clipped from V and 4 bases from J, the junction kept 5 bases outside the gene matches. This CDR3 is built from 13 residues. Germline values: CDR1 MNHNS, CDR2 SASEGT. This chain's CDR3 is CASSSGISYEQYF. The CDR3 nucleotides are TGTGCCAGCAGTAGCGGGATTAGTTACGAGCAGTACTTC.

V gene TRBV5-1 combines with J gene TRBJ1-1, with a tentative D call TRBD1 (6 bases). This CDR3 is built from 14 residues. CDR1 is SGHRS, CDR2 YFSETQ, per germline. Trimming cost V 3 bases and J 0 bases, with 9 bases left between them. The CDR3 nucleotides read TGCGCCAGCAGCTCGCAGGGGTTGAACACTGAAGCTTTCTTT. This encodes CASSSQGLNTEAFF.

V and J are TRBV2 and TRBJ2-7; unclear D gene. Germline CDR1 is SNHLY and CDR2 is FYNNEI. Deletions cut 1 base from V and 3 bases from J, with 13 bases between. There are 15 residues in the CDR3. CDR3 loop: CASSEGLEIGYEQYF. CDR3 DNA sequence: TGTGCCAGCAGTGAAGGGCTAGAGATTGGCTACGAGCAGTACTTC.

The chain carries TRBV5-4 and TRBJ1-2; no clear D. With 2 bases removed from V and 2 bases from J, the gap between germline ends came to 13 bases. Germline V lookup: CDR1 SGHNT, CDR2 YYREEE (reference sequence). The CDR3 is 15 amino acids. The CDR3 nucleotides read TGTGCCAGCAGCTTATGGAGTCGCCCGAACTATGGCTACACCTTC. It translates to CASSLWSRPNYGYTF. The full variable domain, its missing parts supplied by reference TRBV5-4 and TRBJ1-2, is ETGVTQSPTHLIKTRGQQVTLRCSSQSGHNTVSWYQQALGQGPQFIFQYYREEENGRGNFPPRFSGLQFPNYSSELNVNALELDDSALYLCASSLWSRPNYGYTFGSGTRLTVV.

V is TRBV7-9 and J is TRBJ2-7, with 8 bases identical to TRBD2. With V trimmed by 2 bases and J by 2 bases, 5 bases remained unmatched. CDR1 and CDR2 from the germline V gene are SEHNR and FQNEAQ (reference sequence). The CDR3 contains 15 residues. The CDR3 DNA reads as TGTGCCAGCAGCTTAAGCGGGAGCGGGACCTACGAGCAGTACTTC. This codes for CASSLSGSGTYEQYF.

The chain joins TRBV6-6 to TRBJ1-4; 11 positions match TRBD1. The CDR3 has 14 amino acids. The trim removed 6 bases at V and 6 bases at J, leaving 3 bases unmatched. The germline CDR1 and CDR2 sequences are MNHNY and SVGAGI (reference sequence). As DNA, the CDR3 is TGTGCCAGCAGCCTGGACAGGGGGCATGAAAAACTGTTTTTT. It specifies CASSLDRGHEKLFF.

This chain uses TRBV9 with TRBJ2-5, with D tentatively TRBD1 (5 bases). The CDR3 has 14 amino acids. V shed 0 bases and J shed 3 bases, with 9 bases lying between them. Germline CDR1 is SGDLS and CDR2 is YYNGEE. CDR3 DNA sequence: TGTGCCAGCAGCGTAGGGACACAAAAAGAGACCCAGTACTTC. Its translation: CASSVGTQKETQYF.

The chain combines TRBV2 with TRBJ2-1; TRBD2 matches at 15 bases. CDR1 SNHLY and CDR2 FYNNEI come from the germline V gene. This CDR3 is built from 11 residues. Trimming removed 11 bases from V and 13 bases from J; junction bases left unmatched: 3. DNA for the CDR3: TGTGCCGGACTAGCGGGAGGGCCCCAGTTCTTC. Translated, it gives CAGLAGGPQFF.

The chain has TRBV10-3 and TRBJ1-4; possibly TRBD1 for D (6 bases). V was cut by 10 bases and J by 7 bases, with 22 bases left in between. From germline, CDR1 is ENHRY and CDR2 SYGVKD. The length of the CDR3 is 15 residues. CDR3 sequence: CATPYPQGRAEKLFF. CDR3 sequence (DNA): TGTGCCACCCCATATCCCCAGGGGCGGGCTGAAAAACTGTTTTTT.

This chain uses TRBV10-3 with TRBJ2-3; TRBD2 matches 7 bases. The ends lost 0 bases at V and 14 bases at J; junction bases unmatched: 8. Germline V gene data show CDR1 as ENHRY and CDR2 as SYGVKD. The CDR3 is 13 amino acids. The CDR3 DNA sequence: TGTGCCATCAGTGAGTCCTCCCGGGGGGACTCGTATTTT. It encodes CAISESSRGDSYF.

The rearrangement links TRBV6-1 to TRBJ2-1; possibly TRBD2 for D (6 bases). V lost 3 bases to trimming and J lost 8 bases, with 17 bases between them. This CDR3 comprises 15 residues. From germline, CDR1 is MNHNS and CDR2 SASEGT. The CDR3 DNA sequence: TGTGCCAGCAGTGAGGTACTAGCCCGAGCCCATGAGCAGTTCTTC. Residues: CASSEVLARAHEQFF.

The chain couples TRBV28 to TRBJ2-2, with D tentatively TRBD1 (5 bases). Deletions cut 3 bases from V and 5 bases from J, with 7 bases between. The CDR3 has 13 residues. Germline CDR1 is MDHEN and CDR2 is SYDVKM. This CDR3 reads CASSFPGTGELFF. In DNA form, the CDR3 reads TGTGCCAGCAGTTTCCCAGGGACCGGGGAGCTGTTTTTT.

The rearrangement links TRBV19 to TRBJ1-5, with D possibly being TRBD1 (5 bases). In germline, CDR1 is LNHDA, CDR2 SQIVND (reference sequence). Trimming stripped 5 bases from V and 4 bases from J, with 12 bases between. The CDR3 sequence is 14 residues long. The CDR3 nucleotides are TGTGCCAGTAGTCCGTCGACAGAAAATCAGCCCCAGCATTTT. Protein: CASSPSTENQPQHF.

CDR3 in DNA: TGCGCCAGCAGTGAGTCGGTAGCGGCTTCCTACAATGAGCAGTTCTTC. Amino acids: CASSESVAASYNEQFF. This sequence joins TRBV10-1 and TRBJ2-1, with D tentatively TRBD2 (6 bases). The CDR3 is made up of 16 amino acids. Looked up from germline, CDR1 is WNHNN and CDR2 is SYGVQD (reference sequence). Trimming stripped 0 bases from V and 1 base from J, with 10 bases between.

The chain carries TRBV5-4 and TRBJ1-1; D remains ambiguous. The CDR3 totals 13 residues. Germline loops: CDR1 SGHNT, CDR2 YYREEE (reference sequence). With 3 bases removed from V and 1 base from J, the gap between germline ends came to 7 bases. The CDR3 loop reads CASSWARNTEAFF. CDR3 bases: TGTGCCAGCAGCTGGGCCCGGAACACTGAAGCTTTCTTT.

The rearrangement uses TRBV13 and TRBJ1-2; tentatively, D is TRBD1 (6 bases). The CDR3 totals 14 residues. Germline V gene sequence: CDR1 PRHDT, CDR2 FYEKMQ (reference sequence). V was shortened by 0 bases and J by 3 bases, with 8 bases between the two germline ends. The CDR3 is CASSLGRQDYGYTF. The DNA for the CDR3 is TGTGCCAGCAGCTTAGGCAGACAGGACTATGGCTACACCTTC.

The CDR3 sequence: CASSLKENQPQHF. As DNA, the CDR3 is TGTGCCAGCAGTTTGAAGGAGAATCAGCCCCAGCATTTT. The chain joins TRBV27 to TRBJ1-5; D not resolved. Germline lookup yields CDR1 MNHEY and CDR2 SMNVEV (reference sequence). This CDR3 region has 13 residues. V was cut by 3 bases and J by 4 bases, with 7 bases left in between.

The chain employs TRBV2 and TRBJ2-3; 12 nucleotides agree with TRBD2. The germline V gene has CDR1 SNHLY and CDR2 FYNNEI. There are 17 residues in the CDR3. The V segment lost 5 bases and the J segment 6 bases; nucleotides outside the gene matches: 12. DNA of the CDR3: TGTGCCAGCAGTCCCTCTTTCCTAGCGGGAGGGGCTGATACGCAGTATTTT. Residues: CASSPSFLAGGADTQYF.

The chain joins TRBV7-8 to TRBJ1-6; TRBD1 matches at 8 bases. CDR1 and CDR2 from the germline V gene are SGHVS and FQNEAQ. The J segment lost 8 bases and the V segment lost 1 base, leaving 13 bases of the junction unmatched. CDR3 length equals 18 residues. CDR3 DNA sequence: TGTGCCAGCAGCTTAGTCCCGACGACAGGGGTAGCCGATTCACCCCTCCACTTT. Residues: CASSLVPTTGVADSPLHF.

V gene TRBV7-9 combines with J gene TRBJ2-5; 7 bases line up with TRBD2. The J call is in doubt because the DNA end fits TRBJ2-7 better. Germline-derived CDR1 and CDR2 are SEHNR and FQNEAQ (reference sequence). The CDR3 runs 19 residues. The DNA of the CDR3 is TGTGCCAGCAGCCCGGGATATATGGACCTTAGCGGGCCAGCCTACGAGCAGTACTTC. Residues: CASSPGYMDLSGPAYEQYF.

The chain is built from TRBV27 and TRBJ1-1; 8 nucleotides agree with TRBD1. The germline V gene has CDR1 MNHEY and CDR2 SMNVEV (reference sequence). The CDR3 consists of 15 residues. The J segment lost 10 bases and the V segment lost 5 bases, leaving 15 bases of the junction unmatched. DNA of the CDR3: TGTGCCAGCAGTCCTCGAATTACAGGGGGTCTTCGAGCTTTCTTT. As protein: CASSPRITGGLRAFF.

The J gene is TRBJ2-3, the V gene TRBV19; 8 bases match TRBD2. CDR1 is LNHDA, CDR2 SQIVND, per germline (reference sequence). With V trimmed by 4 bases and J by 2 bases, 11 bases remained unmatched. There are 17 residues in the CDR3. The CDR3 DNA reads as TGTGCCAGTAGTAGATCAGCGGGAGTCGGGGACACAGATACGCAGTATTTT. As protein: CASSRSAGVGDTDTQYF.